The 9 T cell receptor beta chains presented below share a single source sample, sequenced in a study of T cells in Graves' hyperthyroidism and ophthalmopathy. The TCR beta CDR3 regions underwent amplification using RNA transcripts as the source. The TCR CDR3 first-round RT-PCR relied on the HTBI primer set. TCRdb recomputed calls from the multiplex PCR reads with MiXCR, one row per CDR3 protein. Here the sample spans under 700,000 distinct CDR3 sequences, 46% being singletons. Sequenced: peripheral blood or thyroid tissue (not recorded which). The source is a woman under 30 with Graves' hyperthyroidism.

This clonotype has just a few counts. The junction and the germline gene differ at one end; a read error may be behind it. The rearrangement uses TRBV7-2 and TRBJ1-5; the match to TRBD1 covers 7 bases. Germline V gene data show CDR1 as SGHTA and CDR2 as FQGNSA. This CDR3 region has 14 residues. DNA of the CDR3: TGCGCCAGCAGCCAAGACAGGGTAGGACAGCCCCAGCATTTT. Protein product: CASSQDRVGQPQHF.

The gene calls are TRBV10-3 and TRBJ1-4; D gene uncertain. The CDR3 is 15 amino acids. Germline V gene data show CDR1 as ENHRY and CDR2 as SYGVKD. For the CDR3, the DNA is TGTGTCAGCAGTGAGTCAAGCGGTTTTAATGAAAAACTGTTTTTT. Its protein is CVSSESSGFNEKLFF.

The V gene is TRBV25-1, the J gene TRBJ2-7; D is uncertain. Germline V CDR1 and CDR2: MGHDK, SYGVNS. The V end was cut by 3 bases, the J end by 7 bases, with 7 bases between. The CDR3 length is 11 residues. The DNA of the CDR3 is TGTGCCAGCAGTGATTACCAAGAGCAGTACTTC. It specifies CASSDYQEQYF.

This clonotype was seen more than once but under ten times. The chain joins TRBV7-8 to TRBJ2-7, with D perhaps TRBD1 (6 bases). The CDR3 loop spans 15 amino acids. The V gene's germline CDR1 is SGHVS and CDR2 FQNEAQ. Between the trimmed V and J ends, which lost 3 bases and 1 base, there was a span of 13 bases. The DNA for the CDR3 is TGTGCCAGCAGCTTGGGTCCGGACAGTTCCTACGAGCAGTACTTC. Translation: CASSLGPDSSYEQYF.

About this clonotype itself: This may come from a read error, since a much larger clone is one base off. The gene calls are TRBV24-1 and TRBJ2-2; D perhaps matches TRBD2 (5 bases). In germline, CDR1 is KGHDR, CDR2 SFDVKD. The CDR3 contains 14 residues. With 7 bases removed from V and 3 bases from J, the gap between germline ends came to 11 bases. CDR3 loop: CATRSGRHTGELFF. The CDR3, as DNA: TGTGCCACCAGAAGCGGACGGCACACCGGGGAGCTGTTTTTT.

J is TRBJ2-5 and V is TRBV24-1; 9 nucleotides line up with TRBD2. The CDR3 contains 16 residues. The germline V gene encodes CDR1 KGHDR and CDR2 SFDVKD. Trimming removed 5 bases from V and 3 bases from J; junction bases left unmatched: 9. Here the CDR3 reads CATSAAGLASKETQYF. Written as DNA, the CDR3 is TGTGCCACCAGTGCCGCTGGACTAGCGTCTAAAGAGACCCAGTACTTC.

This clonotype came up a few times. The chain joins TRBV12-3 or TRBV12-4 to TRBJ1-2; D not resolved. V lost 6 bases to trimming and J lost 2 bases, with 19 bases between them. The CDR3 spans 16 residues. The DNA of the CDR3 is TGTGCCAGCAGCCACCCCCCCGGAGGACCGAACTATGGCTACACCTTC. Its protein is CASSHPPGGPNYGYTF.

This chain uses TRBV29-1 with TRBJ1-5; TRBD1 aligns across 9 bases. V was pared by 6 bases and J by 2 bases, with 5 bases of the junction left unmatched. This CDR3 spans 14 amino acids. In germline, CDR1 is SQVTM, CDR2 ANQGSEA. CDR3 loop: CSVRQGGRNQPQHF. CDR3 in DNA: TGCAGCGTCCGACAGGGGGGCCGCAATCAGCCCCAGCATTTT.

The V and J genes are TRBV7-9 and TRBJ2-7; 12 bases align to TRBD2. Germline V gene data show CDR1 as SEHNR and CDR2 as FQNEAQ (reference sequence). The CDR3 runs 15 residues. J lost 4 bases, V lost 5 bases, and 6 bases had no gene match. The CDR3 coding sequence is TGTGCCAGCAGCCCCTCGACTAGCGGGAGATACGAGCAGTACTTC. This encodes CASSPSTSGRYEQYF.